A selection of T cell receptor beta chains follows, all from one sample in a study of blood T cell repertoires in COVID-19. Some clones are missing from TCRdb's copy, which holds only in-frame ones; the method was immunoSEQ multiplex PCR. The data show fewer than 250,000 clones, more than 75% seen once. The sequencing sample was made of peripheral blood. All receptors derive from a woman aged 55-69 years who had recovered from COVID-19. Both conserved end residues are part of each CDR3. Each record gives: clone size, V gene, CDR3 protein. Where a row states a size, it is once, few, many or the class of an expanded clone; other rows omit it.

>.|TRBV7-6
CASSTGTDYGYTF
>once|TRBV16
CASSHRNQPQHF
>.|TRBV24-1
CATSDYPPGRGGADTQYF
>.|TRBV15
CATSRGGQVVGKLFF
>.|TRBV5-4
CASSGHRENDEQFF
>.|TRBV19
CASSFHRSSDEKLFF
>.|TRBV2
CATKMDRGGYTF
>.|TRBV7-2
CASSATRLAGEQFF
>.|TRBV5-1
CASRPGLASYEQYF
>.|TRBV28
CASRDFRKGGNRYGYTF
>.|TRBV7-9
CASSARDRVSYEQYF
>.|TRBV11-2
CATGDGYNSPLHF
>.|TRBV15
CATSEGQGYGYTF
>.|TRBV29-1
CSTKGTAANYGYTF
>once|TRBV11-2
CASSVARVTEAFF
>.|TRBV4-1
CASSHPQAGNTEAFF
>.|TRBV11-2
CASTLGGHETQYF
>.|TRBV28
CASSPRPGAHSPLHF
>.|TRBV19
CATTPAGNYEQYF
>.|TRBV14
CASRLTGDYGYTF
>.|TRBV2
CASRPEPNTEAFF
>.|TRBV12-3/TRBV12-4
CASSLHNQETQYF
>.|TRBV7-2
CASTPGGHNSNQPQHF
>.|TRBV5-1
CASSPDSARLFF
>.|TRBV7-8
CASSLVLRTEAFF
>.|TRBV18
CASSPQGQGKDEQYF
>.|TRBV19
CASSMGRTSSGNTIYF
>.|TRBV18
CASSPRPLTGVKRDEKLFF
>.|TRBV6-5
CASTRHTSDNQPQHF
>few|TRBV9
CASSVAQQGGEQYF
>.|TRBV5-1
CASRPGQGFVYGYTF
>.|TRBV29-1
CSVPRGYDHEQFF
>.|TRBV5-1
CASRPWTGGIDGYTF
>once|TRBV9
CASSVGTGGPETQYF
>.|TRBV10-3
CAISESAGGLSEQYF
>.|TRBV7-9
CASSPLQGLYGYTF
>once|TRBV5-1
CASSSLPGADEKLFF
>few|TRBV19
CATVQEDRENEKLFF
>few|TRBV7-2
CASSSTPPPANYGYTF